Below are 23 T cell receptor beta chains sequenced from a single sample in a study of T cell responses to AZD1222 COVID-19 vaccine. This table comes from immunoSEQ multiplex PCR, and its TCRdb copy is limited to in-frame clones, with some not included. The profile shows 140,000 to 150,000 clones, 85% to 95% of them singletons. The starting material was peripheral blood, obtained on day 0 of AZD1222 vaccination. Receptors were obtained from an adult in good health.

This clone was found once. This sequence joins TRBV29-1 and TRBJ2-7; D is possibly TRBD2 (5 bases). Germline V gene data show CDR1 as SQVTM and CDR2 as ANQGSEA. The CDR3 runs to 14 residues. V was clipped by 6 bases and J by 1 base, with 16 bases between them. CDR3 bases: TGCAGCGTAAATAGCGACTTAGGGTCCTACGAGCAGTACTTC. It translates to CSVNSDLGSYEQYF.

This CDR3 reads CSVLGPGTHQETQYF. The DNA for the CDR3 is TGCAGCGTGCTCGGTCCCGGGACACACCAAGAGACCCAGTACTTC. This rearrangement joins TRBV29-1 to TRBJ2-5; maybe TRBD1 (6 bases). Per germline, CDR1 SQVTM and CDR2 ANQGSEA. Trimming took 6 bases from V and 0 from J, leaving 17 bases between them. This CDR3 has 15 residues.

CDR3 sequence (DNA): TGTGCCAGCAGCTTGGTTGTTCCCCACAATGAGCAGTTCTTC. Amino acids: CASSLVVPHNEQFF. V is TRBV5-6 and J is TRBJ2-1; D not certain. The CDR3 loop spans 14 amino acids. The germline V gene encodes CDR1 SGHDT and CDR2 YYEEEE. Trimming stripped 0 bases from V and 5 bases from J, with 9 bases between.

This chain joins TRBV30 and TRBJ2-7; 9 positions agree with TRBD1. Germline V gene lookup returns CDR1 GTSNPN and CDR2 SVGIG (reference sequence). V was pared by 3 bases and J by 9 bases, with 18 bases of the junction left unmatched. The CDR3 loop spans 16 amino acids. Written as DNA, the CDR3 is TGTGCCTGGAGGGGGGGCCTCCGGGACAGGGTGCTTGGGCAGTACTTC. It codes for CAWRGGLRDRVLGQYF.

The rearrangement uses TRBV3-1 (or the pseudogene TRBV3-2) and TRBJ2-1, with D perhaps being TRBD1 or TRBD2 (5 bases each). Between the trimmed V and J ends, which lost 1 base and 11 bases, there was a span of 9 bases. Germline lookup yields CDR1 LGHDT and CDR2 YNNKEL (reference sequence). CDR3 length equals 12 residues. The CDR3 DNA reads as TGTGCCAGCAGCCAAGGGGGGAGCCAGCAGTTCTTC. Its protein product is CASSQGGSQQFF.

This clone was observed once. This chain links TRBV5-1 with TRBJ2-1; maybe TRBD2 (5 bases). The germline V gene has CDR1 SGHRS and CDR2 YFSETQ. The CDR3 is 16 amino acids. The V end lost 0 bases, the J end lost 1 base, and 11 bases lay between the germline ends. In nucleotides, the CDR3 is TGCGCCAGCAGCTTGGACGGGGAGAGATCCTACAATGAGCAGTTCTTC. Translation: CASSLDGERSYNEQFF. The full variable domain, its missing parts supplied by reference TRBV5-1 and TRBJ2-1, is KAGVTQTPRYLIKTRGQQVTLSCSPISGHRSVSWYQQTPGQGLQFLFEYFSETQRNKGNFPGRFSGRQFSNSRSEMNVSTLELGDSALYLCASSLDGERSYNEQFFGPGTRLTVL.

The V gene is TRBV11-3, the J gene TRBJ2-3; 13 nucleotides match TRBD2. The V and J ends lost 3 bases and 4 bases, in that order; junction bases with no gene match: 4. This CDR3 is 16 amino acids long. CDR1 and CDR2 from the germline V gene are SGHNT and YENEEA. CDR3 sequence (DNA): TGTGCCAGCAGCTTCGGACTAGCGGGAGCCGCAGATACGCAGTATTTT. This codes for CASSFGLAGAADTQYF.

V gene TRBV9 combines with J gene TRBJ1-1; 7 positions match TRBD1. The CDR3 is made up of 12 amino acids. V shed 4 bases, J shed 8 bases, and the junction held 5 bases outside the gene matches. Per germline, CDR1 SGDLS and CDR2 YYNGEE. The chain's CDR3 is CASSPGGGEAFF. The CDR3 nucleotides read TGTGCCAGCAGCCCAGGGGGAGGGGAAGCTTTCTTT.

The chain employs TRBV7-3 and TRBJ2-1; D is uncertain. Per the germline V gene, CDR1 is SGHTA and CDR2 is FQGTGA. Trimming left V 0 bases short and J 0 bases short, with 9 bases between. The CDR3 is 16 residues long. This CDR3 reads CASSLTASASYNEQFF. The CDR3 nucleotides are TGTGCCAGCAGCTTAACGGCGTCCGCCTCCTACAATGAGCAGTTCTTC.

The chain links TRBV6-6 to TRBJ1-1; D unresolved. V lost 4 bases and J 1 base, leaving 7 bases between the germline ends. Germline values: CDR1 MNHNY, CDR2 SVGAGI (reference sequence). There are 13 residues in the CDR3. CDR3 protein: CASSWTGNTEAFF. Written as DNA, the CDR3 is TGTGCCAGCAGTTGGACGGGGAACACTGAAGCTTTCTTT.

The genes are TRBV6-5 and TRBJ2-1; 10 nucleotides align to TRBD2. V lost 5 bases and J lost 15; bases outside the gene matches: 7. CDR1 and CDR2 from the germline V gene are MNHEY and SVGAGI. This CDR3 spans 12 amino acids. The CDR3 DNA follows: TGTGCCAGCAGTAACTTTCTAGCGGGGGCGTTCTTC. This codes for CASSNFLAGAFF.

The rearrangement uses TRBV12-5 and TRBJ2-5; D is unclear. The CDR3 is 15 residues long. V was shortened by 0 bases and J by 5 bases, with 13 bases between the two germline ends. Per the germline V gene, CDR1 is LGHNT and CDR2 is FRNRAP. The CDR3 reads CASGLVLGSGETQYF. The CDR3 coding sequence is TGTGCTAGTGGTTTGGTATTGGGCAGTGGGGAGACCCAGTACTTC.

The chain joins TRBV7-8 to TRBJ2-7, with 10 bases lining up with TRBD1. Per germline, CDR1 SGHVS and CDR2 FQNEAQ. V shed 3 bases and J 5 bases; nucleotides not matched to a gene: 4. The CDR3 sequence is 14 residues long. In DNA, the CDR3 is TGTGCCAGCAGCTTCCGACAGGGGGCAGACGAGCAGTACTTC. It specifies CASSFRQGADEQYF.

The genes are TRBV29-1 and TRBJ1-2; 7 bases are a match to TRBD1. The CDR3 spans 15 residues. CDR1 and CDR2 from the germline V gene are SQVTM and ANQGSEA. V lost 4 bases and J lost 0; bases outside the gene matches: 8. In nucleotides, the CDR3 is TGCAGCGTTGGCCCCGAGGGGACAGCTAACTATGGCTACACCTTC. Translating gives CSVGPEGTANYGYTF.

This clone was seen only once. The rearrangement joins TRBV28 to TRBJ1-2; D gene ambiguous. Trimming left V 3 bases short and J 8 bases short, with 16 bases between. From germline, CDR1 is MDHEN and CDR2 SYDVKM. The CDR3 is made up of 14 amino acids. The CDR3 nucleotides are TGTGCCAGCAGTTTGGGTCGAACTAGAGGCGGCTACACCTTC. Its protein is CASSLGRTRGGYTF.

The table lists this clone with a few counts. The rearrangement links TRBV9 to TRBJ2-2; D is possibly TRBD1 (6 bases). The ends were cut back, 5 bases at V and 8 bases at J, with 13 bases in the middle. CDR3 length: 13 amino acids. Germline assignment: CDR1 SGDLS and CDR2 YYNGEE. The CDR3 nucleotides read TGTGCCAGCAGTTTACAGGGTAGGGGGGAGCTGTTTTTT. The encoded protein is CASSLQGRGELFF. Full variable domain (missing parts from reference TRBV9 and TRBJ2-2): DSGVTQTPKHLITATGQRVTLRCSPRSGDLSVYWYQQSLDQGLQFLIQYYNGEERAKGNILERFSAQQFPDLHSELNLSSLELGDSALYFCASSLQGRGELFFGEGSRLTVL.

This clone occurred once. DNA of the CDR3: TGTGCCAGCAACCAAGGAGGGGTGGATACGCAGTATTTT. It is translated as CASNQGGVDTQYF. This chain links TRBV6-5 with TRBJ2-3; maybe TRBD2 (6 bases). This CDR3 is built from 13 residues. V lost 7 bases to trimming and J lost 6 bases, with 14 bases between them. The V gene's germline CDR1 is MNHEY and CDR2 SVGAGI.

The chain employs TRBV10-3 and TRBJ2-2; TRBD1 matches at 12 bases. Unmatched junction bases numbered 5, after V lost 4 bases and J lost 5 bases. Germline CDR1 ENHRY, CDR2 SYGVKD. The CDR3 covers 16 residues. CDR3 loop: CAISGGTGGATGELFF. The CDR3, as DNA: TGTGCCATCAGTGGTGGGACAGGGGGCGCGACCGGGGAGCTGTTTTTT.

The chain uses TRBV4-1 and TRBJ2-1; D not certain. Trimming stripped 0 bases from V and 15 bases from J, with 15 bases between. Germline V lookup: CDR1 MGHRA, CDR2 YSYEKL. The CDR3 consists of 13 residues. CDR3 sequence reads: CASSQDEADPPFF. Here the CDR3 DNA reads TGCGCCAGCAGCCAAGACGAGGCGGATCCCCCGTTCTTC.

J is TRBJ2-3 and V is TRBV28; possibly TRBD1 for D (6 bases). The V gene lost 8 bases and the J gene lost 3 bases, with 18 bases spanning the gap. The germline V gene has CDR1 MDHEN and CDR2 SYDVKM. This CDR3 contains 15 residues. The DNA for the CDR3 is TGTGCCAGCGTTCCCGACATTAGGGGGACAGATACGCAGTATTTT. Protein sequence: CASVPDIRGTDTQYF.

The chain is built from TRBV5-1 and TRBJ2-5; the D call may be TRBD1 or TRBD2 (5 bases each). This CDR3 region has 15 residues. The germline gives CDR1 SGHRS, CDR2 YFSETQ. V was shortened by 4 bases and J by 2 bases, with 15 bases between the two germline ends. The CDR3 here is CASSPWDGSQETQYF. In nucleotides, the CDR3 is TGCGCCAGCAGCCCCTGGGACGGATCGCAAGAGACCCAGTACTTC.

The V and J genes are TRBV11-2 and TRBJ2-7, with a possible D match to TRBD1 (6 bases). V was shortened by 4 bases and J by 2 bases, with 12 bases between the two germline ends. This CDR3 has 14 amino acids. Germline CDR1 reads SGHAT; CDR2 reads FQNNGV. The CDR3 is CASSYPTGPYEQYF. CDR3 nucleotide sequence: TGTGCCAGCAGCTACCCGACAGGCCCCTACGAGCAGTACTTC.

The chain combines TRBV5-1 with TRBJ1-2; 7 positions match TRBD1. The ends lost 2 bases at V and 6 bases at J; junction bases unmatched: 7. Germline V gene lookup returns CDR1 SGHRS and CDR2 YFSETQ. CDR3 length equals 14 residues. CDR3 in amino acids: CASSFQTGTDGYTF. In nucleotides, the CDR3 is TGCGCCAGCAGCTTCCAAACCGGGACAGATGGCTACACCTTC.